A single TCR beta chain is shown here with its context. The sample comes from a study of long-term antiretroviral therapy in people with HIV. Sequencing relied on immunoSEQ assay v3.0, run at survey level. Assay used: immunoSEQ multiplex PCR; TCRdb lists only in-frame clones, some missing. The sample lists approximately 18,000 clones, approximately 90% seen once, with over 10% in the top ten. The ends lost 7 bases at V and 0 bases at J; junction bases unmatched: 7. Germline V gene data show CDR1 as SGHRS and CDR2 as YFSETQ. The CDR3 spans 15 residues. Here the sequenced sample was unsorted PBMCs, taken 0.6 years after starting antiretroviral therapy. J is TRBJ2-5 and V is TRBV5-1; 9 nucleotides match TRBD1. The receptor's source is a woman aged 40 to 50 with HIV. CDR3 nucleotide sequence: TGCGCCAGCCATAATACAGGGGGCAACCAAGAGACCCAGTACTTC. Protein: CASHNTGGNQETQYF.